These T cell receptor beta chains were read from a single sample in a study of blood T cell repertoires in COVID-19. Generated by immunoSEQ multiplex PCR, the TCRdb table keeps only in-frame clones and is missing some. In the table there are roughly 110,000 clones, around 82% of which are singletons. Sample: peripheral blood. The receptors shown here come from a human donor in a cohort sampled during active COVID-19. The CDR3 runs from the conserved cysteine through the conserved F or W. A D gene is named only where the DNA matches it firmly. Some rows have no size entry. The others give once, few or many, or a class for an expanded clone.

d_call: TRBD2; v_call: TRBV5-1; clone_size: NA; j_call: TRBJ2-4; cdr3_aa: CASSPIAGVNIQYF; cdr3_nt: TGCGCCAGCAGCCCGATAGCGGGCGTAAACATTCAGTACTTC
d_call: NA; v_call: TRBV11-1; clone_size: NA; j_call: TRBJ1-1; cdr3_aa: CASSRDTGSTEAFF; cdr3_nt: TGTGCCAGCAGCCGGGACACAGGTAGCACTGAAGCTTTCTTT
d_call: NA; v_call: TRBV7-3; clone_size: NA; j_call: TRBJ1-1; cdr3_aa: CASSLNPGNTEAFF; cdr3_nt: TGTGCCAGCAGCTTAAACCCGGGGAACACTGAAGCTTTCTTT
d_call: TRBD2; v_call: TRBV4-3; clone_size: NA; j_call: TRBJ2-3; cdr3_aa: CASSLGTSGTSTDTQYF; cdr3_nt: TGCGCCAGCAGCCTCGGGACTAGCGGGACGAGCACAGATACGCAGTATTTT
d_call: NA; v_call: TRBV6-5; clone_size: NA; j_call: TRBJ2-7; cdr3_aa: CASERDFLPGEQYF; cdr3_nt: TGTGCCAGCGAGAGGGACTTCCTTCCAGGGGAGCAGTACTTC
d_call: NA; v_call: TRBV7-2; clone_size: NA; j_call: TRBJ2-5; cdr3_aa: CASSRGLGQTQYF; cdr3_nt: TGTGCCAGCAGCCGAGGGCTCGGGCAGACCCAGTACTTC
d_call: NA; v_call: TRBV5-6; clone_size: few; j_call: TRBJ2-3; cdr3_aa: CASSSLLVRGTDTQYF; cdr3_nt: TGTGCCAGCAGCTCCCTCCTAGTCAGAGGAACAGATACGCAGTATTTT
d_call: TRBD1; v_call: TRBV15; clone_size: NA; j_call: TRBJ1-1; cdr3_aa: CATSRGQGITEAFF; cdr3_nt: TGTGCCACCAGCAGAGGACAGGGGATTACTGAAGCTTTCTTT
d_call: NA; v_call: TRBV24-1; clone_size: once; j_call: TRBJ1-2; cdr3_aa: CATSHQGLDYGYTF; cdr3_nt: TGTGCCACCAGTCATCAGGGGTTAGACTATGGCTACACCTTC
d_call: TRBD1; v_call: TRBV30; clone_size: NA; j_call: TRBJ2-3; cdr3_aa: CAWSRVRGPSDTQYF; cdr3_nt: TGTGCCTGGAGCAGGGTCAGGGGGCCCTCAGATACGCAGTATTTT
d_call: NA; v_call: TRBV5-1; clone_size: once; j_call: TRBJ2-7; cdr3_aa: CASSPDSDPFYEQYF; cdr3_nt: TGCGCCAGCAGCCCCGACAGCGATCCCTTCTACGAGCAGTACTTC
d_call: TRBD1; v_call: TRBV3-1/TRBV3-2; clone_size: NA; j_call: TRBJ1-6; cdr3_aa: CASSRDRADNSPLHF; cdr3_nt: TGTGCCAGCAGCCGAGACAGGGCAGATAATTCACCCCTCCACTTT
d_call: TRBD1; v_call: TRBV19; clone_size: NA; j_call: TRBJ1-3; cdr3_aa: CASSMTGTGRTGNTIYF; cdr3_nt: TGTGCCAGTAGCATGACTGGGACAGGGAGGACTGGAAACACCATATATTTT
d_call: TRBD1; v_call: TRBV6-2/TRBV6-3; clone_size: NA; j_call: TRBJ1-2; cdr3_aa: CASSYPSTGVVNYGYTF; cdr3_nt: TGTGCCAGCAGTTACCCATCGACAGGGGTGGTTAACTATGGCTACACCTTC
d_call: TRBD2; v_call: TRBV7-6; clone_size: few; j_call: TRBJ2-2; cdr3_aa: CASRRTSGTNTGELFF; cdr3_nt: TGTGCCAGCAGACGGACTAGCGGGACGAACACCGGGGAGCTGTTTTTT
d_call: NA; v_call: TRBV11-2; clone_size: NA; j_call: TRBJ2-2; cdr3_aa: CASSPDFVTGELFF; cdr3_nt: TGTGCCAGCAGCCCGGACTTTGTCACCGGGGAGCTGTTTTTT
d_call: NA; v_call: TRBV6-5; clone_size: NA; j_call: TRBJ2-7; cdr3_aa: CASRGRGTVSYEQYF; cdr3_nt: TGTGCCAGCAGGGGACGGGGGACGGTATCCTACGAGCAGTACTTC
d_call: NA; v_call: TRBV15; clone_size: NA; j_call: TRBJ1-4; cdr3_aa: CATSRVKGVREKLFF; cdr3_nt: TGTGCCACCAGCAGAGTAAAAGGGGTTCGCGAAAAACTGTTTTTT
d_call: NA; v_call: TRBV6-5; clone_size: NA; j_call: TRBJ1-2; cdr3_aa: CASKPQGTNYGYTF; cdr3_nt: TGTGCCAGCAAGCCCCAGGGCACTAACTATGGCTACACCTTC
d_call: NA; v_call: TRBV19; clone_size: NA; j_call: TRBJ1-2; cdr3_aa: CASSIPSVEGHYGYTF; cdr3_nt: TGTGCCAGTAGTATACCCAGTGTGGAGGGGCACTATGGCTACACCTTC
d_call: NA; v_call: TRBV5-1; clone_size: NA; j_call: TRBJ2-3; cdr3_aa: CASSLPGISSTDTQYF; cdr3_nt: TGCGCCAGCAGCTTGCCGGGTATTTCTAGCACAGATACGCAGTATTTT
d_call: NA; v_call: TRBV19; clone_size: NA; j_call: TRBJ1-1; cdr3_aa: CASSGIGMNTEAFF; cdr3_nt: TGTGCCAGTAGTGGTATCGGGATGAACACTGAAGCTTTCTTT
d_call: NA; v_call: TRBV18; clone_size: NA; j_call: TRBJ1-5; cdr3_aa: CASSPGGGRKGNQPQHF; cdr3_nt: TGTGCCAGCTCACCAGGGGGGGGCCGGAAGGGCAATCAGCCCCAGCATTTT
d_call: NA; v_call: TRBV3-1/TRBV3-2; clone_size: few; j_call: TRBJ2-3; cdr3_aa: CASSLRGTTDTQYF; cdr3_nt: TGTGCCAGCAGCCTCAGGGGTACCACAGATACGCAGTATTTT
d_call: TRBD1; v_call: TRBV5-4; clone_size: NA; j_call: TRBJ2-3; cdr3_aa: CASSAGQGAPDTQYF; cdr3_nt: TGTGCCAGCAGCGCTGGACAGGGGGCACCAGATACGCAGTATTTT
d_call: TRBD2; v_call: TRBV11-2; clone_size: NA; j_call: TRBJ2-1; cdr3_aa: CASSLALAGGEQFF; cdr3_nt: TGTGCCAGCAGCTTAGCCCTAGCGGGTGGTGAGCAGTTCTTC
d_call: TRBD1; v_call: TRBV7-2; clone_size: NA; j_call: TRBJ1-5; cdr3_aa: CASSWQGARGQPQHF; cdr3_nt: TGTGCCAGCAGCTGGCAGGGGGCGCGGGGTCAGCCCCAGCATTTT
d_call: NA; v_call: TRBV25-1; clone_size: NA; j_call: TRBJ2-7; cdr3_aa: CASSVQGYEQYF; cdr3_nt: TGTGCCAGCAGTGTCCAGGGTTACGAGCAGTACTTC
d_call: NA; v_call: TRBV7-9; clone_size: once; j_call: TRBJ2-1; cdr3_aa: CASSLALAGGLGEQFF; cdr3_nt: TGTGCCAGCAGCTTAGCCTTAGCCGGTGGATTGGGTGAGCAGTTCTTC
d_call: NA; v_call: TRBV9; clone_size: NA; j_call: TRBJ2-2; cdr3_aa: CASSPTTNTGELFF; cdr3_nt: TGTGCCAGCTCGCCAACAACGAACACCGGGGAGCTGTTTTTT
d_call: NA; v_call: TRBV12-3/TRBV12-4; clone_size: NA; j_call: TRBJ1-2; cdr3_aa: CASTNPRSGYTF; cdr3_nt: TGTGCCAGCACCAATCCGAGGTCTGGCTACACCTTC
d_call: NA; v_call: TRBV2; clone_size: few; j_call: TRBJ1-2; cdr3_aa: CASSVDMGTYGYTF; cdr3_nt: TGTGCCAGCAGCGTGGACATGGGTACTTATGGCTACACCTTC
d_call: NA; v_call: TRBV2; clone_size: NA; j_call: TRBJ2-7; cdr3_aa: CASSEVYLGGDKQYF; cdr3_nt: TGTGCCAGCAGTGAAGTGTACCTCGGAGGGGATAAGCAGTACTTC
d_call: TRBD2; v_call: TRBV4-3; clone_size: NA; j_call: TRBJ2-3; cdr3_aa: CASSRRSLAGGRGDTQYF; cdr3_nt: TGCGCCAGCAGCCGCCGCTCATTAGCGGGAGGGCGGGGAGATACGCAGTATTTT
d_call: NA; v_call: TRBV11-2; clone_size: NA; j_call: TRBJ1-3; cdr3_aa: CASSITGLSGNTIYF; cdr3_nt: TGTGCCAGCAGCATAACAGGGTTGTCTGGAAACACCATATATTTT
d_call: NA; v_call: TRBV9; clone_size: NA; j_call: TRBJ1-3; cdr3_aa: CASSVGQGASNTIYF; cdr3_nt: TGTGCCAGCAGCGTAGGGCAGGGCGCTTCGAACACCATATATTTT
d_call: TRBD1; v_call: TRBV25-1; clone_size: NA; j_call: TRBJ2-1; cdr3_aa: CASRKPRDRVLSCRFF; cdr3_nt: TGTGCCAGCAGGAAACCCCGGGACAGGGTCCTATCTTGTCGGTTCTTC
d_call: TRBD2; v_call: TRBV7-2; clone_size: NA; j_call: TRBJ2-7; cdr3_aa: CASSLPRLAGGPRTYEQYF; cdr3_nt: TGTGCCAGCAGCTTACCGCGGCTAGCGGGAGGGCCGAGGACCTACGAGCAGTACTTC
d_call: NA; v_call: TRBV28; clone_size: NA; j_call: TRBJ2-5; cdr3_aa: CASSPQGGGETQYF; cdr3_nt: TGTGCCAGCAGTCCCCAGGGGGGCGGAGAGACCCAGTACTTC
d_call: TRBD2; v_call: TRBV6-2/TRBV6-3; clone_size: NA; j_call: TRBJ2-1; cdr3_aa: CASSPSGTSLKFQSNEQFF; cdr3_nt: TGTGCCAGCAGTCCCTCCGGGACTAGCCTTAAGTTCCAATCCAATGAGCAGTTCTTC
d_call: NA; v_call: TRBV5-4; clone_size: NA; j_call: TRBJ1-1; cdr3_aa: CASSRDYNTEAFF; cdr3_nt: TGTGCCAGCAGCCGGGACTATAACACTGAAGCTTTCTTT
d_call: TRBD1; v_call: TRBV7-9; clone_size: NA; j_call: TRBJ2-7; cdr3_aa: CASSGTASSYEQYF; cdr3_nt: TGTGCCAGCAGCGGGACAGCCAGCTCCTACGAGCAGTACTTC
d_call: NA; v_call: TRBV7-2; clone_size: NA; j_call: TRBJ2-5; cdr3_aa: CASSLGLGLQETQYF; cdr3_nt: TGTGCCAGCAGCTTAGGCCTGGGACTCCAAGAGACCCAGTACTTC
d_call: NA; v_call: TRBV18; clone_size: NA; j_call: TRBJ2-7; cdr3_aa: CASSPPSGLYEQYF; cdr3_nt: TGTGCCAGCTCACCGCCCTCGGGGTTATACGAGCAGTACTTC
d_call: NA; v_call: TRBV15; clone_size: NA; j_call: TRBJ1-1; cdr3_aa: CATSRAPTDKAFF; cdr3_nt: TGTGCCACCAGCAGAGCCCCAACAGACAAAGCTTTCTTT
d_call: NA; v_call: TRBV5-4; clone_size: NA; j_call: TRBJ1-2; cdr3_aa: CASSWRADPYGYTF; cdr3_nt: TGTGCCAGCAGTTGGAGGGCAGACCCCTATGGCTACACCTTC
d_call: NA; v_call: TRBV18; clone_size: NA; j_call: TRBJ1-3; cdr3_aa: CASSPSGSGNTIYF; cdr3_nt: TGTGCCAGCTCACCCTCAGGTTCTGGAAACACCATATATTTT
d_call: TRBD2; v_call: TRBV7-6; clone_size: NA; j_call: TRBJ2-1; cdr3_aa: CASSLVTSGPRNEQFF; cdr3_nt: TGTGCCAGCAGCTTGGTAACTAGCGGCCCTAGGAATGAGCAGTTCTTC
d_call: NA; v_call: TRBV7-2; clone_size: NA; j_call: TRBJ1-1; cdr3_aa: CASSLELGQGSTEAFF; cdr3_nt: TGTGCCAGCAGCTTAGAGTTAGGTCAGGGCAGCACTGAAGCTTTCTTT
d_call: NA; v_call: TRBV18; clone_size: once; j_call: TRBJ2-1; cdr3_aa: CASSPQTYDRNNEQFF; cdr3_nt: TGTGCCAGCTCACCCCAGACTTACGACAGAAACAATGAGCAGTTCTTC